This T cell receptor beta chain is drawn from a study of sequential checkpoint blockade in melanoma. Study context: Maintenance nivolumab came after either treatment sequence. DNA from around 90 pretreatment tumor samples underwent TCRβ immunosequencing.

Germline lookup yields CDR1 SGDLS and CDR2 YYNGEE. The CDR3 runs 14 residues. The V gene lost 4 bases and the J gene lost 4 bases, with 13 bases spanning the gap. With regard to this clone: No antigen is known for it.

Study-wide findings and caveats: Clinical benefit was about 30 times likelier when tumor T-cell fraction and clonality increased. T-cell fraction and clonality followed PD-L1 and CD8+ counts, not mutational load.

Clones were sequenced by immunoSEQ multiplex PCR, and TCRdb holds only the in-frame ones, with some missing. The table shows about 4,000 clones, with roughly 25% occurring only once. Treatment meaning: randomized to nivolumab then ipilimumab (arm A) or the reverse (arm B). Here the sequenced sample was tumor tissue (inferred from file names), taken from a patient given nivolumab and ipilimumab in sequence. The chain carries TRBV9 and TRBJ2-3; D is tentatively TRBD1 or TRBD2 (5 bases each). The clonotype originates from a human donor with melanoma. CDR3 in amino acids: CASSNGRGPDTQYF. DNA of the CDR3: TGTGCCAGCAGCAATGGACGGGGCCCAGATACGCAGTATTTT.